Following are 30 T cell receptor beta chains from one sample sequenced in a study of human T cells and chemical hapten exposure. From whole blood left unfractionated, total RNA was extracted. Each CDR3 protein gets one entry after TCRdb re-called the 5' RACE reads with MiXCR. Of under 150,000 distinct CDR3 sequences in the sample, approximately 20% were seen once. The source is a human donor in good health.

This clonotype showed up just a few times. The gene calls are TRBV19 and TRBJ2-7; maybe TRBD1 (6 bases). The CDR3 length is 14 residues. Per germline, CDR1 LNHDA and CDR2 SQIVND (reference sequence). V lost 1 base to trimming and J lost 3 bases, with 10 bases between them. CDR3 sequence reads: CASSIGTVGYEQYF. CDR3 DNA sequence: TGTGCCAGTAGTATAGGGACAGTCGGCTACGAGCAGTACTTC. The full variable domain, completed using reference TRBV19 and TRBJ2-7, is DGGITQSPKYLFRKEGQNVTLSCEQNLNHDAMYWYRQDPGQGLRLIYYSQIVNDFQKGDIAEGYSVSREKKESFPLTVTSAQKNPTAFYLCASSIGTVGYEQYFGPGTRLTVT.

The chain links TRBV28 to TRBJ2-1; 9 positions agree with TRBD2. This CDR3 is built from 17 residues. The trim removed 3 bases at V and 1 base at J, leaving 7 bases unmatched. Germline CDR1 MDHEN, CDR2 SYDVKM. The CDR3 region has the DNA TGTGCCAGCAGTTTCTCACTAGCGGGTAATTCCTACAATGAGCAGTTCTTC. It specifies CASSFSLAGNSYNEQFF.

There are a few counts of this clonotype. V gene TRBV7-9 combines with J gene TRBJ1-1; D might be TRBD1 (5 bases). CDR3 length: 14 amino acids. The germline V gene encodes CDR1 SEHNR and CDR2 FQNEAQ (reference sequence). The V end lost 5 bases, the J end lost 4 bases, and 14 bases lay between the germline ends. CDR3 nucleotide sequence: TGTGCCAGCAGCACCCAGGGCGGGGTCACTGAAGCTTTCTTT. Amino acid sequence: CASSTQGGVTEAFF.

The V call is TRBV24-1, the J call TRBJ2-5, with D hard to call. The CDR3 runs 13 residues. Germline CDR1 is KGHDR and CDR2 is SFDVKD. Trimming removed 3 bases at V and 0 bases at J, with 4 bases between. CDR3 in DNA: TGTGCCACCAGTGATAGCAACCAAGAGACCCAGTACTTC. Translating it yields CATSDSNQETQYF.

This clonotype turned up a few times. As DNA, the CDR3 is TGTGCCAGCAGCCAAGAAGTGGGGGCGAGCTACAATGAGCAGTTCTTC. It translates to CASSQEVGASYNEQFF. The rearrangement uses TRBV3-1 and TRBJ2-1; a possible D gene is TRBD1 (6 bases). The CDR3 has 16 amino acids. Germline loops: CDR1 LGHDT, CDR2 YNNKEL (reference sequence). With 0 bases removed from V and 3 bases from J, the gap between germline ends came to 12 bases.

This clonotype was seen many times. The J gene is TRBJ2-5, the V gene TRBV27, with D perhaps matching TRBD1 or TRBD2 (6 bases each). Per germline, CDR1 MNHEY and CDR2 SMNVEV (reference sequence). CDR3 length: 16 amino acids. Trimming cost V 1 base and J 2 bases, with 14 bases left between them. CDR3 sequence reads: CASSLFGGAGQETQYF. DNA of the CDR3: TGTGCCAGCAGTTTATTCGGGGGCGCGGGACAAGAGACCCAGTACTTC.

CDR3 sequence: CATSTGGGEQFF. The DNA for the CDR3 is TGTGCCACCAGTACAGGGGGGGGTGAGCAGTTCTTC. The V and J genes are TRBV24-1 and TRBJ2-1; D is perhaps TRBD1 (8 bases). The germline V gene encodes CDR1 KGHDR and CDR2 SFDVKD. The V end lost 6 bases, the J end lost 9 bases, and 11 bases lay between the germline ends. There are 12 residues in the CDR3.

This chain connects TRBV24-1 to TRBJ2-2; no clear D. Trimming cost V 7 bases and J 1 base, with 18 bases left between them. This CDR3 region has 17 residues. CDR1 KGHDR and CDR2 SFDVKD come from the germline V gene. The CDR3 loop is CATRSESPLGNTGELFF. CDR3 coding DNA: TGTGCCACCAGGAGTGAAAGCCCCCTCGGGAACACCGGGGAGCTGTTTTTT.

The chain uses TRBV15 and TRBJ1-5; D gene ambiguous. V lost 0 bases, J lost 1 base, and 7 bases lay in between. Germline CDR1 LNHNV, CDR2 YYDKDF (reference sequence). The CDR3 is 15 amino acids. The DNA of the CDR3 is TGTGCCACCAGCAGAGATGCGAAAAGCAATCAGCCCCAGCATTTT. Translating gives CATSRDAKSNQPQHF.

This chain uses TRBV11-2 with TRBJ2-1, with 9 bases that match TRBD1. In germline, CDR1 is SGHAT, CDR2 FQNNGV. The CDR3 contains 16 residues. Unmatched junction bases numbered 10, after V lost 4 bases and J lost 6 bases. The chain's CDR3 is CASSSYTGGYGNEQFF. CDR3 nucleotides: TGTGCCAGCAGCTCCTACACAGGGGGCTACGGCAATGAGCAGTTCTTC. Together with reference TRBV11-2 and TRBJ2-1, the CDR3 gives the full variable domain: EAGVAQSPRYKIIEKRQSVAFWCNPISGHATLYWYQQILGQGPKLLIQFQNNGVVDDSQLPKDRFSAERLKGVDSTLKIQPAKLEDSAVYLCASSSYTGGYGNEQFFGPGTRLTVL.

This clonotype was seen only a few times. The chain is built from TRBV5-1 and TRBJ2-5; D is perhaps TRBD1 or TRBD2 (5 bases each). Trimming took off 5 bases at V and 1 base at J, with 9 bases between the two ends. The CDR3 contains 13 residues. Germline CDR1 SGHRS, CDR2 YFSETQ. The CDR3 region has the DNA TGCGCCAGCAGATTCGGGGCCCAAGAGACCCAGTACTTC. It yields the protein CASRFGAQETQYF.

This clonotype was recorded many times. This chain connects TRBV6-5 to TRBJ2-3, with TRBD1 identical over 7 bases. The J segment lost 0 bases and the V segment lost 6 bases, leaving 6 bases of the junction unmatched. This CDR3 is 15 amino acids long. CDR1 is MNHEY and CDR2 is SVGAGI in the germline V gene. The CDR3, as DNA: TGTGCCAGCAGCCAGGGGGTCACTAGCACAGATACGCAGTATTTT. Amino acids: CASSQGVTSTDTQYF.

The chain uses TRBV7-9 and TRBJ2-1, with 13 bases lining up with TRBD2. The CDR3 is 19 amino acids. J lost 1 base, V lost 4 bases, and 10 bases had no gene match. Germline assignment: CDR1 SEHNR and CDR2 FQNEAQ (reference sequence). The CDR3 DNA reads TGTGCCAGCAGCTCCCCCGGACTAGCGGGAGTGAGGTCCTACAATGAGCAGTTCTTC. Protein: CASSSPGLAGVRSYNEQFF.

The J gene is TRBJ2-1, the V gene TRBV6-5, with 8 bases identical to TRBD1. V shed 6 bases and J 5 bases; nucleotides not matched to a gene: 9. Germline CDR1 and CDR2: MNHEY and SVGAGI. This CDR3 contains 15 residues. CDR3 in amino acids: CASSGGTGRHNEQFF. The CDR3 bases are TGTGCCAGCAGCGGAGGGACAGGTCGTCACAATGAGCAGTTCTTC.

V is TRBV29-1 and J is TRBJ1-1; no definite D call. CDR1 SQVTM and CDR2 ANQGSEA come from the germline V gene. With 4 bases removed from V and 1 base from J, the gap between germline ends came to 10 bases. The CDR3 loop spans 13 amino acids. The CDR3 spells CSVVGLANTEAFF. CDR3 sequence (DNA): TGCAGCGTTGTTGGGTTGGCGAACACTGAAGCTTTCTTT.

In this sample, this clonotype turned up many times. The rearrangement uses TRBV27 and TRBJ2-3; D not resolved. The CDR3 has 14 residues. Trimming removed 5 bases from V and 11 bases from J, with 20 bases in between. The germline V gene encodes CDR1 MNHEY and CDR2 SMNVEV (reference sequence). CDR3 in amino acids: CASSPTTPRWGQYF. The CDR3 DNA is TGTGCCAGCAGTCCCACCACCCCTCGTTGGGGGCAGTATTTT.

The table lists this clonotype with a few counts. The chain carries TRBV28 and TRBJ2-3, with D perhaps being TRBD1 or TRBD2 (5 bases each). CDR1 and CDR2 (germline): MDHEN, SYDVKM. Between the trimmed V and J ends, which lost 4 bases and 9 bases, there was a span of 8 bases. The CDR3 covers 11 residues. CDR3 coding DNA: TGTGCCAGCAGTTCCGAGGGGACGCAGTATTTT. This translates into CASSSEGTQYF. The full variable domain, completed using reference TRBV28 and TRBJ2-3, is DVKVTQSSRYLVKRTGEKVFLECVQDMDHENMFWYRQDPGLGLRLIYFSYDVKMKEKGDIPEGYSVSREKKERFSLILESASTNQTSMYLCASSSEGTQYFGPGTRLTVL.

This clonotype was detected only a few times. The chain joins TRBV5-6 to TRBJ2-2; a possible D gene is TRBD2 (6 bases). Per germline, CDR1 SGHDT and CDR2 YYEEEE. The CDR3 runs to 14 residues. Trimming stripped 0 bases from V and 6 bases from J, with 9 bases between. In DNA form, the CDR3 reads TGTGCCAGCAGCTTGGCCGGGGAGGCCGGGGAGCTGTTTTTT. Residues: CASSLAGEAGELFF.

This clonotype was seen a few times. This chain joins TRBV27 and TRBJ1-1, with D perhaps TRBD1 (6 bases). The CDR3 runs 15 residues. V was shortened by 5 bases and J by 10 bases, with 23 bases between the two germline ends. Germline V gene lookup returns CDR1 MNHEY and CDR2 SMNVEV (reference sequence). CDR3 sequence: CASSPETGIFLRAFF. CDR3 bases: TGTGCCAGCAGTCCCGAGACAGGTATCTTTTTGCGAGCTTTCTTT.

The rearrangement links TRBV25-1 to TRBJ2-5; D is unresolved. V was shortened by 3 bases and J by 7 bases, with 15 bases between the two germline ends. The CDR3 is made up of 14 amino acids. CDR1 is MGHDK, CDR2 SYGVNS, per germline. CDR3 DNA sequence: TGTGCCAGCAGTGATCCTATCCCCCTGGGGACCCAGTACTTC. Protein: CASSDPIPLGTQYF.

The J gene is TRBJ2-1, the V gene TRBV2; 11 nucleotides line up with TRBD2. There are 16 residues in the CDR3. The germline CDR1 and CDR2 sequences are SNHLY and FYNNEI. With V trimmed by 7 bases and J by 8 bases, 13 bases remained unmatched. CDR3 region: CASTRDSGRAGDEQFF. The CDR3 DNA reads TGTGCCAGCACTCGAGATAGCGGGAGGGCCGGAGATGAGCAGTTCTTC.

This clonotype was found a few times. The chain combines TRBV20-1 with TRBJ2-2; 7 bases map to TRBD1. This CDR3 comprises 18 residues. Germline trimming cut 0 bases from V and 5 bases from J; bases unmatched to any gene: 15. Germline V lookup: CDR1 DFQATT, CDR2 SNEGSKA (reference sequence). CDR3 sequence: CSARDITGAGGSTGELFF. In DNA, the CDR3 is TGCAGTGCTAGAGATATAACAGGAGCAGGGGGATCGACCGGGGAGCTGTTTTTT.

The chain couples TRBV6-6 to TRBJ1-1; D gene uncertain. V lost 2 bases, J lost 9 bases, and 10 bases lay in between. The CDR3 has 12 residues. Germline CDR1 MNHNY, CDR2 SVGAGI (reference sequence). In nucleotides, the CDR3 is TGTGCCAGCAGTTACACTCAGTCTAAAGCTTTCTTT. As protein: CASSYTQSKAFF.

Only a few counts were recorded for this clonotype. DNA for the CDR3: TGTGCCACCCCCCTTGGGGGGCTCTATGGCTACACCTTC. Its protein product is CATPLGGLYGYTF. The chain links TRBV7-9 to TRBJ1-2, with TRBD1 as a possible D gene (6 bases). This CDR3 is built from 13 residues. The V end lost 10 bases, the J end lost 4 bases, and 16 bases lay between the germline ends. The germline V gene has CDR1 SEHNR and CDR2 FQNEAQ (reference sequence).

This clonotype was counted ten times or more. V usage is TRBV5-5 and J usage is TRBJ2-7; 8 nucleotides match TRBD1. The germline V gene encodes CDR1 SGHKS and CDR2 YYEKEE (reference sequence). The CDR3 contains 14 residues. The V segment lost 1 base and the J segment 4 bases; nucleotides outside the gene matches: 4. In DNA form, the CDR3 reads TGTGCCAGCAGCTTGATGGGACAGGAGTACGAGCAGTACTTC. Translating it yields CASSLMGQEYEQYF.

This clonotype was recorded a few times. V is TRBV12-3 or TRBV12-4 and J is TRBJ2-1, with TRBD1 identical over 8 bases. Germline trimming cut 3 bases from V and 4 bases from J; bases unmatched to any gene: 2. This CDR3 has 14 amino acids. CDR3 amino acids: CASSLRQGYNEQFF. CDR3 in DNA: TGTGCCAGCAGTTTGAGACAGGGGTACAATGAGCAGTTCTTC.

Many counts were recorded for this clonotype. The J gene is TRBJ2-1, the V gene TRBV11-1; D is uncertain. The CDR3 extends over 13 amino acids. Germline-derived CDR1 and CDR2 are SGHAT and FQDESV (reference sequence). The germline V and J ends were trimmed by 5 bases and 6 bases, with 11 bases remaining between them. The CDR3 reads CASSPGRVNEQFF. In nucleotides, the CDR3 is TGTGCCAGCAGCCCTGGCCGGGTCAATGAGCAGTTCTTC.

This clonotype was seen only a few times. The CDR3 region has the DNA TGTGCCAGCAGTTTAAGGGAGAATCAGCCCCAGCATTTT. Translated: CASSLRENQPQHF. The chain carries TRBV27 and TRBJ1-5; unclear D gene. Looked up from germline, CDR1 is MNHEY and CDR2 is SMNVEV (reference sequence). The CDR3 runs to 13 residues. The V end lost 2 bases, the J end lost 4 bases, and 6 bases lay between the germline ends.

This clonotype was seen a few times. The genes are TRBV29-1 and TRBJ1-2; TRBD1 is a possible D gene (6 bases). The germline V gene encodes CDR1 SQVTM and CDR2 ANQGSEA. The length of the CDR3 is 13 residues. V was pared by 7 bases and J by 3 bases, with 15 bases between. CDR3 in DNA: TGCAGCGGGGGATGGGGGCAAGACTATGGCTACACCTTC. Its protein is CSGGWGQDYGYTF.

This clonotype was detected a few times. The rearrangement joins TRBV28 to TRBJ2-7; D unclear. The CDR3 totals 12 residues. V lost 4 bases, J lost 6 bases, and 10 bases lay in between. CDR1 and CDR2 (germline): MDHEN, SYDVKM. DNA of the CDR3: TGTGCCAGCAGTTCCAGATCACCCGAGCAGTACTTC. Translated, it gives CASSSRSPEQYF.